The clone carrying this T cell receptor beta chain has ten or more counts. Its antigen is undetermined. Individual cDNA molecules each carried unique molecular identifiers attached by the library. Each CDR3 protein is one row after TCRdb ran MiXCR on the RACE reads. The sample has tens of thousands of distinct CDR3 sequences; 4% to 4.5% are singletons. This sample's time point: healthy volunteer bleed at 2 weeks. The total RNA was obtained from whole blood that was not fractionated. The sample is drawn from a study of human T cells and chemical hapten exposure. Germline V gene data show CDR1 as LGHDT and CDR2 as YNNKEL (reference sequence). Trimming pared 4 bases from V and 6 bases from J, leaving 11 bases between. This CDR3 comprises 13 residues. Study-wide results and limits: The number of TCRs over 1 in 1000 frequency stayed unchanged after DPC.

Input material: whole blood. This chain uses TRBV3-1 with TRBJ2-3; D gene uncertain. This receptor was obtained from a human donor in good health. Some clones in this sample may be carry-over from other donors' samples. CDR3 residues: CASSPWTADTQYF. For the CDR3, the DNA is TGTGCCAGCAGCCCGTGGACGGCCGATACGCAGTATTTT.